These 21 T cell receptor beta chains were sequenced from one sample in a study of shared clonotypes between healthy human individuals. Generated by immunoSEQ multiplex PCR, the TCRdb table keeps only in-frame clones and is missing some. The sample includes under 1 million clones, 80% to 95% of them seen just once. Naive CD8 cells were CD45RO-negative, positively selected for CCR7, excluding terminally differentiated effector memory CD45RA+ cells. Sequenced sample: naive CD8+ T cells sorted from blood. These receptors originate from a man under 40 in good health.

The chain links TRBV14 to TRBJ2-7; tentatively, D is TRBD2 (5 bases). CDR3 length: 13 amino acids. Trimming cost V 0 bases and J 2 bases, with 5 bases left between them. The germline CDR1 and CDR2 sequences are SGHDN and FVKESK. The CDR3 reads CASSQERAYEQYF. CDR3 in DNA: TGTGCCAGCAGCCAAGAGAGGGCCTACGAGCAGTACTTC.

The chain carries TRBV7-2 and TRBJ2-2, with TRBD2 matching 10 bases. The germline gives CDR1 SGHTA, CDR2 FQGNSA. The ends lost 5 bases at V and 7 bases at J; junction bases unmatched: 4. The CDR3 runs 14 residues. CDR3 sequence: CASSPSGSFGELFF. For the CDR3, the DNA is TGTGCCAGCAGCCCTAGCGGGAGCTTCGGGGAGCTGTTTTTT.

This chain uses TRBV27 with TRBJ2-3; D gene unclear. V was clipped by 5 bases and J by 6 bases, with 15 bases between them. CDR3 length: 14 amino acids. Germline-derived CDR1 and CDR2 are MNHEY and SMNVEV (reference sequence). CDR3 in DNA: TGTGCCAGCAGTACTCTCGACGGTTCCGATACGCAGTATTTT. The encoded protein is CASSTLDGSDTQYF.

The chain uses TRBV11-2 and TRBJ1-1; TRBD1 agrees at 7 bases. The CDR3 loop spans 13 amino acids. With V trimmed by 5 bases and J by 5 bases, 5 bases remained unmatched. Germline CDR1 reads SGHAT; CDR2 reads FQNNGV. The CDR3 DNA is TGTGCCAGCAGCCACGGGACAGATACTGAAGCTTTCTTT. Amino acid sequence: CASSHGTDTEAFF.

This clone has just a few counts. The rearrangement uses TRBV28 and TRBJ2-7; the D is unclear. The CDR3 covers 11 residues. CDR1 is MDHEN, CDR2 SYDVKM, per germline. Trimming stripped 5 bases from V and 4 bases from J, with 6 bases between. CDR3 in DNA: TGTGCCAGCAGTCGATCGTACGAGCAGTACTTC. This codes for CASSRSYEQYF.

The genes are TRBV9 and TRBJ2-3; no firm D call. V dropped 3 bases and J dropped 7 bases, with 15 bases sitting between them. Germline values: CDR1 SGDLS, CDR2 YYNGEE. CDR3 length: 14 residues. In DNA form, the CDR3 reads TGTGCCAGCAGCGCCACTGTGACTGGTCATACGCAGTATTTT. Encoded protein: CASSATVTGHTQYF.

The genes are TRBV7-6 and TRBJ2-3; 9 nucleotides align to TRBD2. The CDR3 consists of 19 residues. The trim removed 3 bases at V and 3 bases at J, leaving 16 bases unmatched. Germline lookup yields CDR1 SGHVS and CDR2 FNYEAQ. The CDR3 nucleotides are TGTGCCAGCAGCTTTCAGTCCGGGGTAGCGGGAGCCTCGACAGATACGCAGTATTTT. This codes for CASSFQSGVAGASTDTQYF.

The chain employs TRBV7-9 and TRBJ2-5; D unresolved. This CDR3 has 15 amino acids. The germline V gene encodes CDR1 SEHNR and CDR2 FQNEAQ (reference sequence). Trimming pared 3 bases from V and 2 bases from J, leaving 13 bases between. This CDR3 is CASSFTQTLQETQYF. The CDR3 bases are TGTGCCAGCAGCTTCACTCAAACCCTGCAAGAGACCCAGTACTTC. Combining the CDR3 with reference TRBV7-9 and TRBJ2-5 gives the whole variable domain DTGVSQNPRHKITKRGQNVTFRCDPISEHNRLYWYRQTLGQGPEFLTYFQNEAQLEKSRLLSDRFSAERPKGSFSTLEIQRTEQGDSAMYLCASSFTQTLQETQYFGPGTRLLVL.

This chain links TRBV7-2 with TRBJ2-3, with D unresolved. The CDR3 consists of 17 residues. CDR1 SGHTA and CDR2 FQGNSA come from the germline V gene. The V gene lost 6 bases and the J gene lost 0 bases, with 19 bases spanning the gap. The DNA for the CDR3 is TGTGCCAGCAGTCGCTTAGGTGTGGTCTTTAGCACAGATACGCAGTATTTT. Translation gives CASSRLGVVFSTDTQYF.

The chain carries TRBV7-6 and TRBJ1-2, with a possible D match to TRBD1 (5 bases). CDR3 length: 14 residues. The germline gives CDR1 SGHVS, CDR2 FNYEAQ. V dropped 1 base and J dropped 6 bases, with 12 bases sitting between them. The CDR3, as DNA: TGTGCCAGCAGCTTAGGTCGTGGGGGGAATGGCTACACCTTC. This gives the protein CASSLGRGGNGYTF.

V gene TRBV27 combines with J gene TRBJ2-3; unclear D gene. Per the germline V gene, CDR1 is MNHEY and CDR2 is SMNVEV (reference sequence). The CDR3 has 12 residues. V gave up 3 bases and J gave up 3 bases, with 4 bases separating them. The CDR3 nucleotides are TGTGCCAGCAGTTTGAGGACAGATACGCAGTATTTT. It translates to CASSLRTDTQYF.

The chain employs TRBV27 and TRBJ2-1; maybe TRBD1 (6 bases). Germline V CDR1 and CDR2: MNHEY, SMNVEV (reference sequence). This CDR3 is 13 amino acids long. The ends were cut back, 2 bases at V and 10 bases at J, with 12 bases in the middle. Here the CDR3 reads CASSLLTDREQFF. As DNA, the CDR3 is TGTGCCAGCAGTTTACTAACAGACAGGGAGCAGTTCTTC.

This rearrangement joins TRBV2 to TRBJ1-5; D is possibly TRBD1 (6 bases). Germline V gene data show CDR1 as SNHLY and CDR2 as FYNNEI. The germline V and J ends were trimmed by 6 bases and 7 bases, with 16 bases remaining between them. The CDR3 loop spans 14 amino acids. The CDR3 sequence: CASRKVGARQPQHF. The CDR3 DNA is TGTGCCAGCAGGAAAGTGGGGGCGCGGCAGCCCCAGCATTTT.

In this sample, this clone turned up once. The chain has TRBV5-6 and TRBJ1-2; weak D call: TRBD1 (5 bases). V was trimmed by 4 bases and J by 3 bases, leaving 19 bases between them. The CDR3 is 16 residues long. Germline V gene data show CDR1 as SGHDT and CDR2 as YYEEEE. The CDR3 protein is CASSLPQGFVDYGYTF. The CDR3 bases are TGTGCCAGCAGCCTGCCTCAGGGCTTTGTAGACTATGGCTACACCTTC.

The J gene is TRBJ2-3, the V gene TRBV29-1; TRBD2 agrees at 7 bases. The trim removed 0 bases at V and 5 bases at J, leaving 5 bases unmatched. Germline assignment: CDR1 SQVTM and CDR2 ANQGSEA. This CDR3 region has 14 residues. The CDR3 sequence is CSVEEGRELDTQYF. The CDR3 DNA sequence: TGCAGCGTTGAAGAAGGGAGGGAGTTAGATACGCAGTATTTT.

The chain is built from TRBV7-6 and TRBJ2-1; 11 positions match TRBD2. The germline V gene encodes CDR1 SGHVS and CDR2 FNYEAQ. This CDR3 contains 18 residues. V was clipped by 5 bases and J by 1 base; unmatched bases: 10. The CDR3 DNA follows: TGTGCCAGCAGCCCCGGACTAGCGGGTGGCCCGTCCTACAATGAGCAGTTCTTC. Protein: CASSPGLAGGPSYNEQFF.

The table lists this clone with a count of one. The chain couples TRBV7-8 to TRBJ1-3; unclear D gene. V was clipped by 2 bases and J by 4 bases, with 6 bases between them. CDR1 and CDR2 (germline): SGHVS, FQNEAQ. The length of the CDR3 is 13 residues. The CDR3 loop reads CASSLLAGNTIYF. The CDR3 DNA reads TGTGCCAGCAGCTTATTAGCGGGAAACACCATATATTTT. Full variable domain (outside the CDR3, taken from reference TRBV7-8 and TRBJ1-3): GAGVSQSPRYKVAKRGQDVALRCDPISGHVSLFWYQQALGQGPEFLTYFQNEAQLDKSGLPSDRFFAERPEGSVSTLKIQRTQQEDSAVYLCASSLLAGNTIYFGEGSWLTVV.

This chain links TRBV7-9 with TRBJ2-5; D gene uncertain. The germline gives CDR1 SEHNR, CDR2 FQNEAQ (reference sequence). This CDR3 region has 13 residues. Trimming removed 2 bases at V and 5 bases at J, with 9 bases between. CDR3 protein: CASSLTNEETQYF. The DNA of the CDR3 is TGTGCCAGCAGCTTAACCAACGAGGAGACCCAGTACTTC.

The V gene is TRBV5-4, the J gene TRBJ2-1, with D tentatively TRBD1 or TRBD2 (6 bases each). The CDR3 contains 19 residues. V shed 4 bases and J shed 7 bases, with 30 bases lying between them. Germline values: CDR1 SGHNT, CDR2 YYREEE (reference sequence). The chain's CDR3 is CASSRGRGQNRPGQNEQFF. CDR3 nucleotides: TGTGCCAGCAGCCGGGGGCGCGGTCAAAACCGCCCTGGTCAAAATGAGCAGTTCTTC.

This chain joins TRBV7-9 and TRBJ2-7; 8 bases are a match to TRBD1. The germline V gene has CDR1 SEHNR and CDR2 FQNEAQ (reference sequence). Trimming cost V 3 bases and J 2 bases; bases outside gene matches: 6. The CDR3 contains 15 residues. CDR3 sequence reads: CASSFPQGGTYEQYF. DNA for the CDR3: TGTGCCAGCAGCTTTCCACAGGGGGGCACCTACGAGCAGTACTTC.

The chain is built from TRBV28 and TRBJ2-5, with TRBD2 matching over 10 bases. With 2 bases clipped from V and 1 base from J, the junction kept 10 bases outside the gene matches. The CDR3 is 18 residues long. Germline CDR1 reads MDHEN; CDR2 reads SYDVKM. CDR3 region: CASSLGLAGVFPQETQYF. CDR3 DNA sequence: TGTGCCAGCAGTTTAGGTCTAGCGGGAGTCTTTCCCCAAGAGACCCAGTACTTC.